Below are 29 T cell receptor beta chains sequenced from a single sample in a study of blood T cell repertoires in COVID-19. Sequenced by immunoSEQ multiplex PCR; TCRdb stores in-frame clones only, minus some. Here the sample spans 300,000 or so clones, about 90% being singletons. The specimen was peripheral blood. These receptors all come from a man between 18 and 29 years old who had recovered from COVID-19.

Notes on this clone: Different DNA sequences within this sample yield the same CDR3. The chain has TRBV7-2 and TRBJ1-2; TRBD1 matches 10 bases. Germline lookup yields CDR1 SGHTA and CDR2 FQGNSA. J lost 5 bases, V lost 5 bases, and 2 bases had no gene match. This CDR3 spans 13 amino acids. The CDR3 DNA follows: TGTGCCAGCAGCAAGGGACAGGGGTATGGCTACACCTTC. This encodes CASSKGQGYGYTF.

CDR3 DNA: TGTGCCAGCAGCCGAAACCAGGGGGCATTCGTTGGCTACACCTTC. Residues: CASSRNQGAFVGYTF. This chain links TRBV6-6 with TRBJ1-2, with 8 nucleotides matching TRBD1. The CDR3 length is 15 residues. The germline V gene has CDR1 MNHNY and CDR2 SVGAGI (reference sequence). With 6 bases clipped from V and 7 bases from J, the junction kept 13 bases outside the gene matches.

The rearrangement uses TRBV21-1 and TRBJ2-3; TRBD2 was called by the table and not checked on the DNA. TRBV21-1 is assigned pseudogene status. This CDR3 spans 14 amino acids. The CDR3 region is CASSSLAGTDTQYF. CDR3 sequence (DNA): TGTGCCAGCAGCAGCCTAGCGGGGACAGATACGCAGTATTTT.

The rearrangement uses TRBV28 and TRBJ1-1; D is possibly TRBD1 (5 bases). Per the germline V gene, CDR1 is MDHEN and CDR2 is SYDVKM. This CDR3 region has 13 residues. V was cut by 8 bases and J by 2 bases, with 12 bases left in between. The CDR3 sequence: CASLRTINTEAFF. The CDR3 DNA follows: TGTGCCAGCCTTAGGACAATCAACACTGAAGCTTTCTTT.

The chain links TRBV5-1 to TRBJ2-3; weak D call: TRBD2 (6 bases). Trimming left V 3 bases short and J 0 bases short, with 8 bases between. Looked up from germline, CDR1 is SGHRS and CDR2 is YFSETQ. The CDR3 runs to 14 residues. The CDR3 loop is CASSSGTSTDTQYF. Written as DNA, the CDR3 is TGCGCCAGCAGCTCCGGGACTAGCACAGATACGCAGTATTTT.

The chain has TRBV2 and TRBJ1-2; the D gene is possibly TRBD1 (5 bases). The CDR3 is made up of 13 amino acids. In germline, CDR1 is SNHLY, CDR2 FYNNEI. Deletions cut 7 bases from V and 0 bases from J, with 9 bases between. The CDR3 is CASNSGTNYGYTF. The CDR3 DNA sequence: TGTGCCAGCAACTCAGGGACTAACTATGGCTACACCTTC.

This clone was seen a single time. The CDR3 DNA is TGTGCCAGCAGCTTAACAAGCGGGAGGGGAAATGAGCAGTTCTTC. Translated, it gives CASSLTSGRGNEQFF. The chain employs TRBV7-3 and TRBJ2-1, with 10 bases matching TRBD2. V lost 0 bases and J lost 7; bases outside the gene matches: 3. Germline V gene lookup returns CDR1 SGHTA and CDR2 FQGTGA. CDR3 length: 15 amino acids. Combining the CDR3 with reference TRBV7-3 and TRBJ2-1 gives the whole variable domain GAGVSQTPSNKVTEKGKYVELRCDPISGHTALYWYRQSLGQGPEFLIYFQGTGAADDSGLPNDRFFAVRPEGSVSTLKIQRTERGDSAVYLCASSLTSGRGNEQFFGPGTRLTVL.

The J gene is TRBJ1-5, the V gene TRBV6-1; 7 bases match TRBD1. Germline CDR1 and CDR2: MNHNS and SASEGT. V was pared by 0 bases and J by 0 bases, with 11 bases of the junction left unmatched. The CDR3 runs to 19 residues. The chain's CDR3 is CASSEARDSRGYSNQPQHF. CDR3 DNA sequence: TGTGCCAGCAGTGAAGCCCGGGACAGCAGGGGTTATAGCAATCAGCCCCAGCATTTT.

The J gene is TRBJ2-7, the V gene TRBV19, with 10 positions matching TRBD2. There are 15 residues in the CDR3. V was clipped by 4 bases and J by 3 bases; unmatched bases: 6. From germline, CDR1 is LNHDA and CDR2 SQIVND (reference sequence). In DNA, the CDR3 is TGTGCCAGTAGTACCCTAGCGGGAGCGCGCTACGAGCAGTACTTC. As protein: CASSTLAGARYEQYF.

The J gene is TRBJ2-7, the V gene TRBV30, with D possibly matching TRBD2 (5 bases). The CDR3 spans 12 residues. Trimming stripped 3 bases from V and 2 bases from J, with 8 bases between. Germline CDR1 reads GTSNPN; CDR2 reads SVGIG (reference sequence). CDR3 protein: CAWSPGTYEQYF. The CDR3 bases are TGTGCCTGGAGCCCCGGGACCTACGAGCAGTACTTC.

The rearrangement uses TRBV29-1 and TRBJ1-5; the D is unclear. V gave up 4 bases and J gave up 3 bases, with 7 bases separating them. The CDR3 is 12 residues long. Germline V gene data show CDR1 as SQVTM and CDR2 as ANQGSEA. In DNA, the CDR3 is TGCAGCGTTGGGGGAGCCAATCAGCCCCAGCATTTT. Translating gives CSVGGANQPQHF.

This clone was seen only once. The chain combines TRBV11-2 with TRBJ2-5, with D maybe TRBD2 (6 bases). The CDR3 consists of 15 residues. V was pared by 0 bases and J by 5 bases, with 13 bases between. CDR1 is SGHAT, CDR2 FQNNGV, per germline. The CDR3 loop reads CASSLDSGGGETQYF. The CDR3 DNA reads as TGTGCCAGCAGCTTAGATTCCGGGGGTGGGGAGACCCAGTACTTC.

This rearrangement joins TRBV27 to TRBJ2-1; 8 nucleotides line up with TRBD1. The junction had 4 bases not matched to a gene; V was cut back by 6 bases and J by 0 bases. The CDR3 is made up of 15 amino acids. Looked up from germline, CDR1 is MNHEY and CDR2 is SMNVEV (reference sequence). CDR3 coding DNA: TGTGCCAGCAGCCCCGGACAGGGCTCCTACAATGAGCAGTTCTTC. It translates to CASSPGQGSYNEQFF.

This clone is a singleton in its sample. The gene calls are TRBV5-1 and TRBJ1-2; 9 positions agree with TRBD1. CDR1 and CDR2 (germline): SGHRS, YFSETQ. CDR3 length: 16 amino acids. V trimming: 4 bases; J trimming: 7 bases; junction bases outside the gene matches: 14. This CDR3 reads CASSREYTGGDGGYTF. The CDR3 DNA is TGCGCCAGCAGCCGGGAATATACAGGGGGCGACGGTGGCTACACCTTC.

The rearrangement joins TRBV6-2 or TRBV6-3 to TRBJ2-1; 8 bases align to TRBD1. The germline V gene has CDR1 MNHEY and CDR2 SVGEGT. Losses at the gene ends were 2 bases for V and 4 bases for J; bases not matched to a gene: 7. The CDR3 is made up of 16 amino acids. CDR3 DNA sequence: TGTGCCAGCAGTTACGAGGACAGGGACCTATACAATGAGCAGTTCTTC. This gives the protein CASSYEDRDLYNEQFF.

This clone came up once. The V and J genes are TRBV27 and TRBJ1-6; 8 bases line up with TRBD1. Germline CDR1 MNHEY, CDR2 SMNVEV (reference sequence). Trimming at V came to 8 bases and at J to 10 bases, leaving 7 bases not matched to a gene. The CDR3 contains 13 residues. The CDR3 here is CASGQGGRSPLHF. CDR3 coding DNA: TGTGCCAGCGGACAGGGCGGGAGATCACCCCTCCACTTT.

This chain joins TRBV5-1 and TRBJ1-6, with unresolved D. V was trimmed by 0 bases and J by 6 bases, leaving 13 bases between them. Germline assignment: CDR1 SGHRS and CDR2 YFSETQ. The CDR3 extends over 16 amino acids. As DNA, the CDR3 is TGCGCCAGCAGCTTGGGGAAAGGCGGACTTAATTCACCCCTCCACTTT. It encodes CASSLGKGGLNSPLHF.

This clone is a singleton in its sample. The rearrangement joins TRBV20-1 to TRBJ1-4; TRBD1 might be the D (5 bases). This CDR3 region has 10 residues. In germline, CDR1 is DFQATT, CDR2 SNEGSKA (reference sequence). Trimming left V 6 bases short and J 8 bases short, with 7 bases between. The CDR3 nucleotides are TGCAGTGCCACAGGAGAAAAACTGTTTTTT. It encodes CSATGEKLFF.

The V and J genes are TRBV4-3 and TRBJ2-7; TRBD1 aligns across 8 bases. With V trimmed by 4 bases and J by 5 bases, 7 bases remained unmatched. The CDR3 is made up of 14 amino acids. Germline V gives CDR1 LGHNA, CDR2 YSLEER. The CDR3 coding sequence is TGCGCCAGCAGCCCCCTGACAGGGGCAAACGAGCAGTACTTC. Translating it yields CASSPLTGANEQYF.

The CDR3, as DNA: TGTGCCAGCAGCTGGGGACAGGGCACCTACGAGCAGTACTTC. Protein sequence: CASSWGQGTYEQYF. The J gene is TRBJ2-7, the V gene TRBV5-5; 9 positions agree with TRBD1. This CDR3 region has 14 residues. V was clipped by 3 bases and J by 2 bases; unmatched bases: 3. Germline CDR1 reads SGHKS; CDR2 reads YYEKEE (reference sequence).

CDR3 protein: CASRTDRLGEYF. CDR3 nucleotide sequence: TGTGCAAGTCGAACCGACAGGCTTGGGGAGTACTTC. The rearrangement joins TRBV12-2 to TRBJ2-7; the table's TRBD1 call for D was not verified on the DNA. TRBV12-2 is a pseudogene segment. The CDR3 is 12 amino acids.

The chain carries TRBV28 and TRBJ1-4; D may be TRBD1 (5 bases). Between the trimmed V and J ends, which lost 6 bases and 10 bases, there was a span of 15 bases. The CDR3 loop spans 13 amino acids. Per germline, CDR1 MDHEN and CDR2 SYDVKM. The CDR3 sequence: CASRPGGEGKLFF. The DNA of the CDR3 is TGTGCCAGCAGGCCGGGGGGGGAGGGAAAACTGTTTTTT.

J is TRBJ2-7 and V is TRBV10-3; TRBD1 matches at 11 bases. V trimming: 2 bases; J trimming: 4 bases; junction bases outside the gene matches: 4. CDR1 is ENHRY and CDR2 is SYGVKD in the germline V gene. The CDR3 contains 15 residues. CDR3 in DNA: TGTGCCATCAGTGAGCCGGGACAGGGGGTGTACGAGCAGTACTTC. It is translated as CAISEPGQGVYEQYF.

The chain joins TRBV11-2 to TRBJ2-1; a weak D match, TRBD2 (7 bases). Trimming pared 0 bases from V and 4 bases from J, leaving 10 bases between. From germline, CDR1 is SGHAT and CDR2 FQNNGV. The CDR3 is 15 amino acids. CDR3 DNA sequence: TGTGCCAGCAGCTTAGAGGGAGGGGGTTACAATGAGCAGTTCTTC. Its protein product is CASSLEGGGYNEQFF.

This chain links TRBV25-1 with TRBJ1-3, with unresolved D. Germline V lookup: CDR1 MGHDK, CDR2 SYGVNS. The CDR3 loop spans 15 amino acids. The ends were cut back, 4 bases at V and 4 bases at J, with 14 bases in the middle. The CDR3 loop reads CASSGGMTQGNTIYF. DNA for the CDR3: TGTGCCAGCAGTGGAGGGATGACGCAAGGAAACACCATATATTTT.

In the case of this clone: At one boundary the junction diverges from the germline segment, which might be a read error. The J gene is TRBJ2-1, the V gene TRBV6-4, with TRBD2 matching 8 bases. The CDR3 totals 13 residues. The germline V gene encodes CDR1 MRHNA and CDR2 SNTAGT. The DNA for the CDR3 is TGTGCCAGCAGTAACTCGGGGGGGCAGGAGCAGTTCTTC. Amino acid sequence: CASSNSGGQEQFF.

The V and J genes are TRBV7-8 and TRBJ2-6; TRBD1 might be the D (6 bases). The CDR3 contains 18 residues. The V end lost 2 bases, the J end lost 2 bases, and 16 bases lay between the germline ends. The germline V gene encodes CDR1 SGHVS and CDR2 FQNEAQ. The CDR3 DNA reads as TGTGCCAGCAGCTTAATCGGGACACTAGGTGCTGGGGCCAACGTCCTGACTTTC. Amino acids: CASSLIGTLGAGANVLTF.

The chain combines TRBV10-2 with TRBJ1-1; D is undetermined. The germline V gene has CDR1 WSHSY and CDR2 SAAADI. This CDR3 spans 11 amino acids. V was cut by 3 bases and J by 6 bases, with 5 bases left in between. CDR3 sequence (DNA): TGCGCCAGCAGTGACGGGGCTGAAGCTTTCTTT. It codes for CASSDGAEAFF.

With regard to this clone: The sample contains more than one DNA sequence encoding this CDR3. CDR3: CASSGQGVTEAFF. The CDR3 coding sequence is TGTGCCAGCAGCGGACAGGGGGTCACTGAAGCTTTCTTT. The rearrangement links TRBV2 to TRBJ1-1, with 10 bases that match TRBD1. V was pared by 6 bases and J by 4 bases, with 2 bases of the junction left unmatched. The germline V gene has CDR1 SNHLY and CDR2 FYNNEI. The CDR3 extends over 13 amino acids.